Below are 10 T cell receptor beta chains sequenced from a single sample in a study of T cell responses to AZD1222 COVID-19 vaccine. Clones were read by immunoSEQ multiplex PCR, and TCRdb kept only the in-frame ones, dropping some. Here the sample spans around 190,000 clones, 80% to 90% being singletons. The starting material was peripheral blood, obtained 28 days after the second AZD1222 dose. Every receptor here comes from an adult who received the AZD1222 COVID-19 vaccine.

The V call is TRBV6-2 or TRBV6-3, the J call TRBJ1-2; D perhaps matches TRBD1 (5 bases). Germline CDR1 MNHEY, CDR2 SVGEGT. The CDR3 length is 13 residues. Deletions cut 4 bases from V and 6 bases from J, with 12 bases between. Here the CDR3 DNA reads TGTGCCAGCAGTTGGAGAGGGGCCAATGGCTACACCTTC. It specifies CASSWRGANGYTF.

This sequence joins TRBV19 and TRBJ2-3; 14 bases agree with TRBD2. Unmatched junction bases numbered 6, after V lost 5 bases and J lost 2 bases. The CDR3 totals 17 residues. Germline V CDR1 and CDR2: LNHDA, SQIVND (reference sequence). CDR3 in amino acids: CASSPRTSGGPTDTQYF. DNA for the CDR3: TGTGCCAGTAGTCCCCGGACTAGCGGGGGGCCCACAGATACGCAGTATTTT.

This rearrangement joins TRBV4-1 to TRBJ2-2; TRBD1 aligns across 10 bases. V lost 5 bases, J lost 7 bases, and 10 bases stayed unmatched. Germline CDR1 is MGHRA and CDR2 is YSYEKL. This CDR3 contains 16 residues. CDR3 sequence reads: CASSDRDRGVFGELFF. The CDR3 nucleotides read TGCGCCAGCAGCGACCGGGACAGGGGTGTTTTCGGGGAGCTGTTTTTT.

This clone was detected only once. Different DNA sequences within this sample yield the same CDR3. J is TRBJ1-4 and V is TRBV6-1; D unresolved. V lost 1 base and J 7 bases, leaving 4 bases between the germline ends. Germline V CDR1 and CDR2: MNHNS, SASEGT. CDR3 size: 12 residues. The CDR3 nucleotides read TGTGCCAGCAGTGAAGGGGGTGAAAAACTGTTTTTT. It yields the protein CASSEGGEKLFF.

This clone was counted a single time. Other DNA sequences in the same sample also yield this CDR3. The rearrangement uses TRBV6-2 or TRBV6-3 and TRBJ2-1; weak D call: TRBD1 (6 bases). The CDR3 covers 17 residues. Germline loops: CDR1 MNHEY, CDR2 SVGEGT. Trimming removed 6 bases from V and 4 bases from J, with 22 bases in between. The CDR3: CASSTITGGQLYNEQFF. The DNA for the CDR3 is TGTGCCAGCAGCACGATTACGGGTGGACAGCTTTACAATGAGCAGTTCTTC.

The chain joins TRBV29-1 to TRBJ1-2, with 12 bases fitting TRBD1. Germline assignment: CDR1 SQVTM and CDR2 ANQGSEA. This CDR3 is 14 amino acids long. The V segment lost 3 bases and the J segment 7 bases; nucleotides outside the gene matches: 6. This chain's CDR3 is CSVDGTGGFPGYTF. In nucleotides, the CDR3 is TGCAGCGTTGATGGGACAGGGGGCTTTCCTGGCTACACCTTC.

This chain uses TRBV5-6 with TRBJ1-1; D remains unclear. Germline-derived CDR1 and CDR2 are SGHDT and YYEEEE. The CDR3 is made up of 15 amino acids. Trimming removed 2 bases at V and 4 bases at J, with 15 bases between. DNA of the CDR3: TGTGCCAGCAGCTTCCGGGTTCGTCAAATCACTGAAGCTTTCTTT. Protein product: CASSFRVRQITEAFF.

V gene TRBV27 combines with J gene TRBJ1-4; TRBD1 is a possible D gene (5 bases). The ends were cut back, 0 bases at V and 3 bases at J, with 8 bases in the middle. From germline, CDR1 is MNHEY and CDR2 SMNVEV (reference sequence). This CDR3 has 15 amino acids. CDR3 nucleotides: TGTGCCAGCAGTTTATCACGGGGCCCTAATGAAAAACTGTTTTTT. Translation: CASSLSRGPNEKLFF. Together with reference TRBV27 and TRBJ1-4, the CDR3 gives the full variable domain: EAQVTQNPRYLITVTGKKLTVTCSQNMNHEYMSWYRQDPGLGLRQIYYSMNVEVTDKGDVPEGYKVSRKEKRNFPLILESPSPNQTSLYFCASSLSRGPNEKLFFGSGTQLSVL.

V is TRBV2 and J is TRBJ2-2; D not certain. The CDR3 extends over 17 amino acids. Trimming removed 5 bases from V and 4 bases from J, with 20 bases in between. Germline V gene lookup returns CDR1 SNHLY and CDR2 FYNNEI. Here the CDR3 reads CASSLDSPRPSTGELFF. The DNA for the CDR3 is TGTGCCAGCAGTTTAGACTCTCCGAGGCCCAGCACCGGGGAGCTGTTTTTT.

For the CDR3, the DNA is TGTGCCAGCAGGCCCGGATCCGAGAGTCATGGCTACACCTTC. This codes for CASRPGSESHGYTF. The chain is built from TRBV3-1 (or the pseudogene TRBV3-2) and TRBJ1-2; D remains ambiguous. This CDR3 has 14 residues. Germline CDR1 reads LGHDT; CDR2 reads YNNKEL (reference sequence). Trimming stripped 6 bases from V and 6 bases from J, with 17 bases between.